This T cell receptor (beta chain) was retrieved from a study of CD8+CD57+ T cells in acquired aplastic anemia. About the research overall: DNA per sorted CD4+ or CD8+ sample ranged about 0.19 to 30 ug, averaging about 2.9 ug.

Germline loops: CDR1 DFQATT, CDR2 SNEGSKA (reference sequence). The CDR3 consists of 16 residues. Trimming took off 1 base at V and 0 bases at J, with 15 bases between the two ends. Patients chosen for sequencing had shown CD8+CD57+ cell expansion by flow cytometry. Genomic DNA, the template, was used for profiling of the TCR beta VDJ and CDR3. From the reads, TCRdb called clonotypes with MiXCR, one entry per CDR3 protein. The profile covers about 160,000 distinct CDR3 sequences, with 45% to 50% appearing a single time and about 30% taken by the ten largest. The receptor was isolated from a human donor with aplastic anemia. The rearrangement joins TRBV20-1 to TRBJ1-1, with D possibly TRBD1 on 5 matching bases. The specimen was sorted CD4+, CD8+, or CD8+CD57+ T cells (not recorded which) from PBMCs. CDR3 bases: TGCAGTGCTAGAGCTCGGGACTGGGCGGTGAACACTGAAGCTTTCTTT. This sequence encodes CSARARDWAVNTEAFF.